What follows are 22 T cell receptor beta chains derived from one specimen sequenced in a study of cytomegalovirus exposure and HLA in healthy donors. With 60 Vbeta and 13 Jbeta primers, the PCR was carried out. Measured with immunoSEQ multiplex PCR; TCRdb has only the in-frame clones, and not every one. The repertoire holds 150,000 to 200,000 clones, with approximately 71% as singletons. The sequencing input was PBMCs. The source is a man aged 25 to 40 in good health and CMV-seropositive.

This sequence joins TRBV6-5 and TRBJ1-1; D unclear. Germline-derived CDR1 and CDR2 are MNHEY and SVGAGI. There are 15 residues in the CDR3. Between the trimmed V and J ends, which lost 6 bases and 1 base, there was a span of 15 bases. CDR3 bases: TGTGCCAGCAGATACCGCGGTCGGGAGAACACTGAAGCTTTCTTT. Protein sequence: CASRYRGRENTEAFF.

The DNA for the CDR3 is TGTGCCAGCAGTCTTACCTTTCGGTGGGAGCAGTACTTC. It yields the protein CASSLTFRWEQYF. V is TRBV27 and J is TRBJ2-7; D unclear. Germline V gives CDR1 MNHEY, CDR2 SMNVEV (reference sequence). With 5 bases removed from V and 7 bases from J, the gap between germline ends came to 15 bases. This CDR3 has 13 amino acids.

The chain recombines TRBV5-1 with TRBJ2-3; 7 bases agree with TRBD1. Germline loops: CDR1 SGHRS, CDR2 YFSETQ. The V and J ends lost 1 base and 1 base, in that order; junction bases with no gene match: 3. The CDR3 consists of 15 residues. The CDR3, as DNA: TGCGCCAGCAGCTTGTCCACAGGGGGCACAGATACGCAGTATTTT. It encodes CASSLSTGGTDTQYF.

The chain combines TRBV30 with TRBJ1-4; unclear D gene. V was trimmed by 0 bases and J by 10 bases, leaving 18 bases between them. Germline V CDR1 and CDR2: GTSNPN, SVGIG (reference sequence). The CDR3 contains 15 residues. The CDR3 loop reads CAWSVVYPESGKLFF. Written as DNA, the CDR3 is TGTGCCTGGAGTGTCGTGTACCCGGAGTCTGGAAAACTGTTTTTT. Drawing the rest from reference TRBV30 and TRBJ1-4, the complete variable domain is SQTIHQWPATLVQPVGSPLSLECTVEGTSNPNLYWYRQAAGRGLQLLFYSVGIGQISSEVPQNLSASRPQDRQFILSSKKLLLSDSGFYLCAWSVVYPESGKLFFGSGTQLSVL.

This sequence joins TRBV27 and TRBJ2-7; 8 bases are shared with TRBD2. The CDR3 totals 16 residues. The V gene end was trimmed by 4 bases and the J gene end by 0 bases; junction bases not matched to a gene: 8. CDR1 is MNHEY and CDR2 is SMNVEV in the germline V gene (reference sequence). The CDR3 nucleotides read TGTGCCAGCAGTTCTACTAGCGGATACTACTCCTACGAGCAGTACTTC. This gives the protein CASSSTSGYYSYEQYF.

The genes are TRBV7-9 and TRBJ2-7; TRBD1 matches at 7 bases. CDR1 SEHNR and CDR2 FQNEAQ come from the germline V gene (reference sequence). The CDR3 extends over 14 amino acids. J lost 1 base, V lost 1 base, and 1 base had no gene match. CDR3 in DNA: TGTGCCAGCAGCTTAGGGACAGGTTCCTACGAGCAGTACTTC. Protein sequence: CASSLGTGSYEQYF.

This clone was found a few times. The chain joins TRBV19 to TRBJ1-1, with 7 bases identical to TRBD1. The CDR3 extends over 12 amino acids. The V gene end was trimmed by 6 bases and the J gene end by 4 bases; junction bases not matched to a gene: 2. Germline CDR1 and CDR2: LNHDA and SQIVND (reference sequence). The CDR3 region is CASRTGATEAFF. CDR3 sequence (DNA): TGTGCCAGTAGAACAGGGGCCACTGAAGCTTTCTTT.

V and J are TRBV6-6 and TRBJ2-7; possible D gene TRBD1, 5 bases. Germline CDR1 is MNHNY and CDR2 is SVGAGI (reference sequence). There are 11 residues in the CDR3. Trimming took 8 bases from V and 6 from J, leaving 11 bases between them. CDR3 sequence reads: CASRRQGEQYF. The CDR3 region has the DNA TGTGCCAGCCGAAGGCAGGGCGAGCAGTACTTC.

The V call is TRBV11-3, the J call TRBJ2-1; TRBD2 agrees at 11 bases. CDR1 and CDR2 from the germline V gene are SGHNT and YENEEA. Trimming removed 6 bases from V and 5 bases from J; junction bases left unmatched: 3. This CDR3 region has 14 residues. The CDR3 loop is CASRGLAANNEQFF. The DNA for the CDR3 is TGTGCCAGCAGGGGACTAGCGGCCAACAATGAGCAGTTCTTC.

The gene calls are TRBV6-5 and TRBJ2-7, with 8 bases aligning to TRBD1. Trimming took 0 bases from V and 0 from J; bases not matched to a gene: 4. Germline V gives CDR1 MNHEY, CDR2 SVGAGI. The CDR3 runs 16 residues. CDR3 coding DNA: TGTGCCAGCAGTTACTCCCTCGGACAGGGCTCCTACGAGCAGTACTTC. Its protein product is CASSYSLGQGSYEQYF.

This clone has only one observation. This chain joins TRBV2 and TRBJ1-2; possibly TRBD1 for D (5 bases). V lost 6 bases, J lost 3 bases, and 8 bases lay in between. Germline values: CDR1 SNHLY, CDR2 FYNNEI. This CDR3 is built from 12 residues. CDR3 bases: TGTGCCAGCAGCAGGGATGACTATGGCTACACCTTC. Its translation is CASSRDDYGYTF.

The CDR3 region is CATSRVPGNYEQYF. CDR3 nucleotides: TGTGCCACCAGCAGAGTCCCGGGAAACTACGAGCAGTACTTC. The chain links TRBV15 to TRBJ2-7, with D possibly matching TRBD2 (5 bases). The germline V gene encodes CDR1 LNHNV and CDR2 YYDKDF (reference sequence). V lost 1 base and J lost 3, with 10 bases in between. This CDR3 spans 14 amino acids.

A note on this clone: This sample also contains other DNA sequences that code for the same CDR3. The chain combines TRBV29-1 with TRBJ1-1; no reliable D call. The germline V gene encodes CDR1 SQVTM and CDR2 ANQGSEA. This CDR3 has 13 amino acids. Deletions cut 3 bases from V and 1 base from J, with 9 bases between. In DNA, the CDR3 is TGCAGCGTTGAGGGAACTAGGAACACTGAAGCTTTCTTT. Translating it yields CSVEGTRNTEAFF.

This clone was found a few times. The J gene is TRBJ2-7, the V gene TRBV10-3; 10 nucleotides agree with TRBD1. The CDR3 consists of 14 residues. Germline values: CDR1 ENHRY, CDR2 SYGVKD. The J segment lost 1 base and the V segment lost 8 bases, leaving 5 bases of the junction unmatched. The DNA for the CDR3 is TGTGCCATCGGAGGGACAGGGGTATCCTACGAGCAGTACTTC. It encodes CAIGGTGVSYEQYF.

V and J are TRBV11-1 and TRBJ2-2, with TRBD1 matching 8 bases. Looked up from germline, CDR1 is SGHAT and CDR2 is FQDESV (reference sequence). The CDR3 sequence is 15 residues long. With V trimmed by 1 base and J by 7 bases, 5 bases remained unmatched. CDR3 sequence (DNA): TGTGCCAGCAGCTTAGGCAGGGGGCAGGTCGGGGAGCTGTTTTTT. Its translation: CASSLGRGQVGELFF.

This clone has more than one count but fewer than ten. This rearrangement joins TRBV23-1 to TRBJ1-1; D remains ambiguous. TRBV23-1 is annotated as an ORF whose role is uncertain. V was pared by 2 bases and J by 1 base, with 17 bases between. The CDR3 extends over 17 amino acids. CDR3 nucleotide sequence: TGCGCCAGCAGTCAACCCCGTTGCCGGAGCCAGAACACTGAAGCTTTCTTT. It specifies CASSQPRCRSQNTEAFF.

V and J are TRBV18 and TRBJ2-2; tentatively, D is TRBD2 (6 bases). This CDR3 comprises 16 residues. CDR1 is KGHSH, CDR2 LQKENI, per germline. Trimming removed 3 bases at V and 6 bases at J, with 17 bases between. The CDR3 reads CASSPGGIGGPGELFF. CDR3 sequence (DNA): TGTGCCAGCTCACCTGGAGGGATCGGGGGACCCGGGGAGCTGTTTTTT.

The genes are TRBV19 and TRBJ1-2, with a tentative D call TRBD1 (5 bases). Per germline, CDR1 LNHDA and CDR2 SQIVND (reference sequence). Trimming shortened V by 5 bases and J by 6 bases, and 10 bases separated the two germline ends. The CDR3 has 12 amino acids. This CDR3 is CASSYWGDGYTF. CDR3 coding DNA: TGTGCCAGTAGTTATTGGGGCGATGGCTACACCTTC.

The rearrangement joins TRBV6-5 to TRBJ2-2, with TRBD1 as a possible D gene (6 bases). CDR1 is MNHEY and CDR2 is SVGAGI in the germline V gene. Trimming took off 2 bases at V and 8 bases at J, with 12 bases between the two ends. The CDR3 is 14 amino acids. The CDR3, as DNA: TGTGCCAGCAGTTACGGAGCAGGGGTGGGGGAGCTGTTTTTT. As protein: CASSYGAGVGELFF.

The chain carries TRBV7-2 and TRBJ1-2, with D possibly matching TRBD1 (5 bases). The CDR3 spans 15 residues. Trimming took off 1 base at V and 8 bases at J, with 17 bases between the two ends. The germline V gene encodes CDR1 SGHTA and CDR2 FQGNSA. The CDR3 coding sequence is TGTGCCAGCAGCTTAGAGGGCGCCGTGGGGGGAGGCTACACCTTC. Amino acids: CASSLEGAVGGGYTF.

The CDR3 region is CAISEWDRGNYGYTF. In DNA form, the CDR3 reads TGTGCCATCAGTGAATGGGACAGGGGAAACTATGGCTACACCTTC. V usage is TRBV10-3 and J usage is TRBJ1-2; 10 bases agree with TRBD1. Germline CDR1 and CDR2: ENHRY and SYGVKD. The CDR3 runs to 15 residues. After removal of 3 bases from V and 2 bases from J, the junction contained 3 bases not matched to a gene.

This clone was recorded only once. The chain joins TRBV27 to TRBJ1-5; D is possibly TRBD1 (5 bases). Per the germline V gene, CDR1 is MNHEY and CDR2 is SMNVEV (reference sequence). The CDR3 runs 14 residues. V gave up 4 bases and J gave up 3 bases, with 10 bases separating them. The CDR3 DNA sequence: TGTGCCAGCAGTTCCCAGGGCTACAATCAGCCCCAGCATTTT. Its protein is CASSSQGYNQPQHF.